The next 28 T cell receptor beta chains were all read from a single sample in a study of blood T cell repertoires in COVID-19. Assay: immunoSEQ multiplex PCR; the TCRdb copy retains only in-frame clones and omits some. Counted here are 150,000 to 200,000 clones, just under 85% occurring once; the ten biggest clones make up approximately 22%. The sample taken for sequencing was peripheral blood. These TCRs come from a woman aged 80 or over with acute or convalescent COVID-19.

V and J are TRBV10-3 and TRBJ1-6; 10 nucleotides align to TRBD1. Trimming at V came to 7 bases and at J to 11 bases, leaving 5 bases not matched to a gene. This CDR3 region has 13 residues. In germline, CDR1 is ENHRY, CDR2 SYGVKD. In nucleotides, the CDR3 is TGTGCCATCACTTACGGACAGGGGGCACCCCTCCACTTT. Its protein product is CAITYGQGAPLHF.

The J gene is TRBJ2-7, the V gene TRBV30; a weak D match, TRBD1 (6 bases). The CDR3 runs 13 residues. The V end lost 5 bases, the J end lost 3 bases, and 14 bases lay between the germline ends. Germline CDR1 and CDR2: GTSNPN and SVGIG (reference sequence). This CDR3 is CAWGRDRIYEQYF. The CDR3 bases are TGTGCCTGGGGTAGAGACAGGATCTACGAGCAGTACTTC.

This chain connects TRBV19 to TRBJ1-2; the D gene is possibly TRBD1 (5 bases). The CDR3 spans 12 residues. CDR1 and CDR2 (germline): LNHDA, SQIVND (reference sequence). V was trimmed by 5 bases and J by 4 bases, leaving 8 bases between them. The CDR3 here is CASSQGFYGYTF. CDR3 nucleotide sequence: TGTGCCAGTAGTCAGGGCTTCTATGGCTACACCTTC.

This sequence joins TRBV18 and TRBJ2-5; 9 nucleotides match TRBD1. The junction had 3 bases not matched to a gene; V was cut back by 3 bases and J by 4 bases. The CDR3 totals 14 residues. Germline CDR1 KGHSH, CDR2 LQKENI. The chain's CDR3 is CASSPRDRAETQYF. DNA of the CDR3: TGTGCCAGCTCACCCCGGGACAGGGCAGAGACCCAGTACTTC.

The chain uses TRBV7-2 and TRBJ2-7; 7 bases are shared with TRBD1. Trimming took 5 bases from V and 0 from J; bases not matched to a gene: 4. This CDR3 is built from 14 residues. Germline V lookup: CDR1 SGHTA, CDR2 FQGNSA. CDR3 sequence: CASSQDRNSYEQYF. CDR3 coding DNA: TGTGCCAGCAGCCAGGACAGGAACTCCTACGAGCAGTACTTC.

The chain carries TRBV6-6 and TRBJ2-5; 8 positions match TRBD2. The germline V gene encodes CDR1 MNHNY and CDR2 SVGAGI (reference sequence). V lost 6 bases, J lost 3 bases, and 9 bases stayed unmatched. The CDR3 has 15 residues. This CDR3 is CASRGTSVSKETQYF. Written as DNA, the CDR3 is TGTGCCAGCAGGGGGACTAGTGTTTCTAAAGAGACCCAGTACTTC.

The chain is built from TRBV7-9 and TRBJ2-1; 7 bases fit TRBD1. The germline V gene encodes CDR1 SEHNR and CDR2 FQNEAQ (reference sequence). This CDR3 has 15 residues. V shed 2 bases, J shed 2 bases, and the junction held 3 bases outside the gene matches. In nucleotides, the CDR3 is TGTGCCAGCAGCTTACGACAGGGAGCCTACAATGAGCAGTTCTTC. It is translated as CASSLRQGAYNEQFF.

The chain links TRBV5-6 to TRBJ1-2, with D possibly being TRBD1 (5 bases). The CDR3 is made up of 13 amino acids. V was cut by 3 bases and J by 4 bases, with 10 bases left in between. From germline, CDR1 is SGHDT and CDR2 YYEEEE. CDR3 DNA sequence: TGTGCCAGCAGCTCCGGGGGACCCTATGGCTACACCTTC. Protein: CASSSGGPYGYTF.

This clone was found a few times. CDR3 in amino acids: CASSQPRGLAGGTGELFF. The CDR3 DNA follows: TGCGCCAGCAGCCAACCAAGAGGACTAGCGGGAGGGACCGGGGAGCTGTTTTTT. The chain links TRBV4-1 to TRBJ2-2, with 15 bases fitting TRBD2. CDR1 and CDR2 (germline): MGHRA, YSYEKL. CDR3 length: 18 amino acids. Trimming cost V 2 bases and J 5 bases; bases outside gene matches: 6.

This clone was observed many times. The chain employs TRBV6-5 and TRBJ1-4, with unresolved D. The CDR3 runs 15 residues. V gave up 6 bases and J gave up 7 bases, with 18 bases separating them. Germline CDR1 reads MNHEY; CDR2 reads SVGAGI. CDR3 sequence: CASSEDGGSSEKLFF. The DNA for the CDR3 is TGTGCCAGCAGCGAGGATGGTGGGTCGTCTGAAAAACTGTTTTTT.

Here the CDR3 DNA reads TGCGCCAGCAGCTTGTCCCTAGCGGGAGGGCAAGAGACCCAGTACTTC. Protein: CASSLSLAGGQETQYF. The gene calls are TRBV5-1 and TRBJ2-5; 12 bases map to TRBD2. Germline CDR1 is SGHRS and CDR2 is YFSETQ. CDR3 length: 16 residues. V was clipped by 1 base and J by 2 bases; unmatched bases: 3. Looking up the rest from reference TRBV5-1 and TRBJ2-5 gives the full variable domain: KAGVTQTPRYLIKTRGQQVTLSCSPISGHRSVSWYQQTPGQGLQFLFEYFSETQRNKGNFPGRFSGRQFSNSRSEMNVSTLELGDSALYLCASSLSLAGGQETQYFGPGTRLLVL.

Many counts were recorded for this clone. The gene calls are TRBV30 and TRBJ1-1; 10 nucleotides agree with TRBD1. V lost 1 base, J lost 5 bases, and 4 bases stayed unmatched. This CDR3 has 14 residues. In germline, CDR1 is GTSNPN, CDR2 SVGIG (reference sequence). CDR3 amino acids: CAWSDGQGETEAFF. Written as DNA, the CDR3 is TGTGCCTGGAGTGACGGACAGGGGGAAACTGAAGCTTTCTTT.

The chain carries TRBV4-3 and TRBJ1-6, with D possibly being TRBD1 (6 bases). Deletions cut 2 bases from V and 9 bases from J, with 17 bases between. The germline CDR1 and CDR2 sequences are LGHNA and YSLEER. The length of the CDR3 is 16 residues. CDR3 protein: CASSQLARGGSSPLHF. The CDR3 nucleotides read TGCGCCAGCAGCCAACTAGCTAGGGGGGGGAGTTCACCCCTCCACTTT.

V is TRBV11-2 and J is TRBJ1-1; D is perhaps TRBD1 (6 bases). The V and J ends lost 2 bases and 4 bases respectively, with 23 bases between them. CDR3 length: 18 residues. The germline V gene encodes CDR1 SGHAT and CDR2 FQNNGV. DNA of the CDR3: TGTGCCAGCAGCTTAAGGACAGCCGGAGCTCTGGGGAGCACTGAAGCTTTCTTT. It yields the protein CASSLRTAGALGSTEAFF.

The genes are TRBV6-5 and TRBJ2-7; 11 bases agree with TRBD2. Trimming at V came to 2 bases and at J to 2 bases, leaving 2 bases not matched to a gene. Looked up from germline, CDR1 is MNHEY and CDR2 is SVGAGI. The CDR3 sequence is 15 residues long. CDR3 coding DNA: TGTGCCAGCAGTTACGGGACTAGCGGTACCTACGAGCAGTACTTC. Translation: CASSYGTSGTYEQYF.

V and J are TRBV5-1 and TRBJ2-7; 10 bases agree with TRBD1. CDR3 length equals 12 residues. Trimming at V came to 4 bases and at J to 5 bases, leaving 0 bases not matched to a gene. Per germline, CDR1 SGHRS and CDR2 YFSETQ. CDR3 sequence: CASSGQGDEQYF. The CDR3 nucleotides are TGCGCCAGCAGCGGACAGGGGGACGAGCAGTACTTC.

This chain joins TRBV29-1 and TRBJ2-1, with a weak D call TRBD1 (5 bases). V lost 8 bases and J 8 bases, leaving 10 bases between the germline ends. This CDR3 region has 10 residues. Germline assignment: CDR1 SQVTM and CDR2 ANQGSEA. The DNA of the CDR3 is TGCAGCTCACAGGTTGATGAGCAGTTCTTC. Translation: CSSQVDEQFF.

The J gene is TRBJ2-7, the V gene TRBV4-1; 10 nucleotides agree with TRBD2. The V and J ends lost 3 bases and 3 bases, in that order; junction bases with no gene match: 14. CDR1 is MGHRA and CDR2 is YSYEKL in the germline V gene. The CDR3 is 18 amino acids. The CDR3 reads CASSHRTPSGRGVYEQYF. The CDR3 DNA sequence: TGCGCCAGCAGCCATAGAACCCCTAGCGGGAGAGGCGTCTACGAGCAGTACTTC.

The chain recombines TRBV5-6 with TRBJ1-1, with D uncertain. The CDR3 extends over 13 amino acids. CDR1 SGHDT and CDR2 YYEEEE come from the germline V gene. The germline V and J ends were trimmed by 1 base and 0 bases, with 4 bases remaining between them. CDR3 nucleotide sequence: TGTGCCAGCAGCTTGAGCGTGAACACTGAAGCTTTCTTT. The encoded protein is CASSLSVNTEAFF.

This clone has just a few counts. The chain is built from TRBV6-5 and TRBJ2-7, with 8 bases aligning to TRBD2. Germline V gives CDR1 MNHEY, CDR2 SVGAGI. The V and J ends lost 5 bases and 4 bases, in that order; junction bases with no gene match: 10. The CDR3 loop spans 15 amino acids. The CDR3 DNA reads as TGTGCCAGCAGTCGGGGGGGATCTGAAACATACGAGCAGTACTTC. Encoded protein: CASSRGGSETYEQYF.

The J gene is TRBJ1-2, the V gene TRBV4-3, with D hard to call. V lost 0 bases, J lost 1 base, and 9 bases lay in between. Germline assignment: CDR1 LGHNA and CDR2 YSLEER. The CDR3 sequence is 15 residues long. CDR3 region: CASSQDRGDNYGYTF. CDR3 sequence (DNA): TGCGCCAGCAGCCAAGATAGAGGCGATAACTATGGCTACACCTTC.

This clone was found a few times. The rearrangement links TRBV24-1 to TRBJ1-2; tentatively, D is TRBD1 (5 bases). Trimming removed 4 bases from V and 8 bases from J, with 13 bases in between. The CDR3 extends over 13 amino acids. Germline V gene sequence: CDR1 KGHDR, CDR2 SFDVKD. As DNA, the CDR3 is TGTGCCACCAGTGACGGGGACTCTAAGGGCTACACCTTC. Translating gives CATSDGDSKGYTF.

The rearrangement uses TRBV7-8 and TRBJ2-6, with D possibly being TRBD1 (6 bases). V shed 5 bases and J shed 0 bases, with 14 bases lying between them. Germline V gives CDR1 SGHVS, CDR2 FQNEAQ. The CDR3 contains 17 residues. CDR3 bases: TGTGCCAGCAGCCTGGGGGCGGTAATCTCTGGGGCCAACGTCCTGACTTTC. Translated: CASSLGAVISGANVLTF.

The V gene is TRBV12-3 or TRBV12-4, the J gene TRBJ2-7; unclear D gene. CDR3 length: 12 residues. V shed 3 bases and J shed 7 bases, with 10 bases lying between them. CDR3 amino acids: CASSLGSGEQYF. Here the CDR3 DNA reads TGTGCCAGCAGTTTGGGCAGTGGAGAGCAGTACTTC.

The gene calls are TRBV30 and TRBJ1-1; D unclear. The length of the CDR3 is 14 residues. The V gene lost 0 bases and the J gene lost 1 base, with 9 bases spanning the gap. Looked up from germline, CDR1 is GTSNPN and CDR2 is SVGIG (reference sequence). The CDR3: CAWSVLRKNTEAFF. In DNA, the CDR3 is TGTGCCTGGAGTGTACTAAGAAAGAACACTGAAGCTTTCTTT.

In its sample, this clone was seen many times. V and J are TRBV7-6 and TRBJ1-4; D might be TRBD1 (5 bases). In germline, CDR1 is SGHVS, CDR2 FNYEAQ. V was shortened by 4 bases and J by 4 bases, with 16 bases between the two germline ends. CDR3 length: 16 amino acids. DNA for the CDR3: TGTGCCAGCAGCTACCGGACACCCGGCCTTAATGAAAAACTGTTTTTT. Protein product: CASSYRTPGLNEKLFF.

The chain joins TRBV6-2 or TRBV6-3 to TRBJ1-2, with TRBD1 matching 7 bases. The CDR3 loop spans 16 amino acids. Unmatched junction bases numbered 10, after V lost 4 bases and J lost 2 bases. The germline CDR1 and CDR2 sequences are MNHEY and SVGEGT. CDR3 nucleotide sequence: TGTGCCAGCAGTTTTACATACCGGGACAGCAACTATGGCTACACCTTC. This gives the protein CASSFTYRDSNYGYTF.

This clone was seen more than once but under ten times. The chain recombines TRBV7-9 with TRBJ1-6, with D unclear. This CDR3 is 12 amino acids long. The germline V gene encodes CDR1 SEHNR and CDR2 FQNEAQ (reference sequence). The V and J ends lost 5 bases and 7 bases respectively, with 6 bases between them. The CDR3 spells CASSLPNSPLHF. CDR3 DNA sequence: TGTGCCAGCAGCCTTCCCAATTCACCCCTCCACTTT.